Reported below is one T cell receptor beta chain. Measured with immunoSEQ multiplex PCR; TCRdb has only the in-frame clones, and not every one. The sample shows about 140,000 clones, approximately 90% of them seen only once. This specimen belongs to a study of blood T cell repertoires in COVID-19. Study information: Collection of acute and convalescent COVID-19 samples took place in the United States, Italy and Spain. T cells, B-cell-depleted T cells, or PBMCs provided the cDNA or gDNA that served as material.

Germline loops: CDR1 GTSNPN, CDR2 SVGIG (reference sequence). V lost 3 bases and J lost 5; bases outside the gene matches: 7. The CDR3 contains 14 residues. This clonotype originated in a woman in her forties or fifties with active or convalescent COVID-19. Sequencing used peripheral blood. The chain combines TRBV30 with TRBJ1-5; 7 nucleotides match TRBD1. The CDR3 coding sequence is TGTGCCTGGAGCAGGGGGGCAGGACATCAGCCCCAGCATTTT. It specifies CAWSRGAGHQPQHF.